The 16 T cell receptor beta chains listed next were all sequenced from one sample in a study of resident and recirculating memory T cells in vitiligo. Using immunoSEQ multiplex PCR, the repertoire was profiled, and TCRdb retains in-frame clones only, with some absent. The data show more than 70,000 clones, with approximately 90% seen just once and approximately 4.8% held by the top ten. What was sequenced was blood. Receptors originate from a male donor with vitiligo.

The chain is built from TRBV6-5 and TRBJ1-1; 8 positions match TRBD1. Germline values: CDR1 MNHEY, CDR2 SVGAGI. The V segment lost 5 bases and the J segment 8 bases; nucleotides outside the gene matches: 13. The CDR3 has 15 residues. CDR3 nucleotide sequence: TGTGCCAGCAGTCACTATGCCGGGACAGGAGGAGAAGCTTTCTTT. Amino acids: CASSHYAGTGGEAFF.

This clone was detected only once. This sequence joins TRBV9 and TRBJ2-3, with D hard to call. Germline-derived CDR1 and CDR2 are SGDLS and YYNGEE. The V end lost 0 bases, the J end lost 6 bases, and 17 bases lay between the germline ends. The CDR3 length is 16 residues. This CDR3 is CASSVENIPGSDTQYF. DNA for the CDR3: TGTGCCAGCAGCGTAGAGAACATCCCCGGTAGCGATACGCAGTATTTT.

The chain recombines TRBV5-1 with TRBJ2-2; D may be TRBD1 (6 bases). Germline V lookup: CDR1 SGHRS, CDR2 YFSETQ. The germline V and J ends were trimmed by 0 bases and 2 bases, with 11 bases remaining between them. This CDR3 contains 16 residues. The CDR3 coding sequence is TGCGCCAGCAGCTTGGCGGACAGTACAAACACCGGGGAGCTGTTTTTT. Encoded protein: CASSLADSTNTGELFF.

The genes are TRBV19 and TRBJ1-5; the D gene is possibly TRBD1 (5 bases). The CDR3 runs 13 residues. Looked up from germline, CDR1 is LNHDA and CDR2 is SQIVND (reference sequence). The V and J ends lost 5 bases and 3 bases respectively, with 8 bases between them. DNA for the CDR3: TGTGCCAGTAGTCAGGGCCTCAATCAGCCCCAGCATTTT. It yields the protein CASSQGLNQPQHF.

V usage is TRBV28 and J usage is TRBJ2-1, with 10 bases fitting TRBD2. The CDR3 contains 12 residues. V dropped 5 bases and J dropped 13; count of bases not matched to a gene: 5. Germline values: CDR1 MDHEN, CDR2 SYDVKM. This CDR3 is CASSLGLAAQFF. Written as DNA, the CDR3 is TGTGCCAGCAGTCTTGGACTAGCGGCTCAGTTCTTC. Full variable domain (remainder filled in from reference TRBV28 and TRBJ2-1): DVKVTQSSRYLVKRTGEKVFLECVQDMDHENMFWYRQDPGLGLRLIYFSYDVKMKEKGDIPEGYSVSREKKERFSLILESASTNQTSMYLCASSLGLAAQFFGPGTRLTVL.

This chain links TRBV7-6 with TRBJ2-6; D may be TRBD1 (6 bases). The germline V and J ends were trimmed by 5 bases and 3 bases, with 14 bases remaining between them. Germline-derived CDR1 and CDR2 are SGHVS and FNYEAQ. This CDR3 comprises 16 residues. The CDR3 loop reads CASSVGGGGGANVLTF. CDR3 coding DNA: TGTGCCAGCAGCGTCGGTGGGGGCGGTGGGGCCAACGTCCTGACTTTC.

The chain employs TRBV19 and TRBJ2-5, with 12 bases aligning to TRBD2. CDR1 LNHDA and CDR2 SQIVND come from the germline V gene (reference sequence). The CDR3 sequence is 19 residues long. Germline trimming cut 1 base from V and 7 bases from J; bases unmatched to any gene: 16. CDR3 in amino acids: CASSIGPPGLAGRSGTQYF. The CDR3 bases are TGTGCCAGTAGTATAGGCCCGCCGGGACTAGCGGGCAGGAGTGGGACCCAGTACTTC.

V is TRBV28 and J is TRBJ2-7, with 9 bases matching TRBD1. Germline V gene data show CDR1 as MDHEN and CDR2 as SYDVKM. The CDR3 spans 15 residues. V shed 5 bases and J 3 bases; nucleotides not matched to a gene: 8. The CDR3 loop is CASSGPGTGNYEQYF. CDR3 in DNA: TGTGCCAGCAGTGGCCCCGGGACAGGGAACTACGAGCAGTACTTC.

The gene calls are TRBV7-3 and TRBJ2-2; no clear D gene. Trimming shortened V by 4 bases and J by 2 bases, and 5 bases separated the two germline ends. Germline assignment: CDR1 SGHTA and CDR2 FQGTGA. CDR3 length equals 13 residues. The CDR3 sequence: CASSSSNTGELFF. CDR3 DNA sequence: TGTGCCAGCAGCTCCTCTAACACCGGGGAGCTGTTTTTT. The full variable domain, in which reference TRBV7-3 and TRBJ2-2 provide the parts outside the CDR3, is GAGVSQTPSNKVTEKGKYVELRCDPISGHTALYWYRQSLGQGPEFLIYFQGTGAADDSGLPNDRFFAVRPEGSVSTLKIQRTERGDSAVYLCASSSSNTGELFFGEGSRLTVL.

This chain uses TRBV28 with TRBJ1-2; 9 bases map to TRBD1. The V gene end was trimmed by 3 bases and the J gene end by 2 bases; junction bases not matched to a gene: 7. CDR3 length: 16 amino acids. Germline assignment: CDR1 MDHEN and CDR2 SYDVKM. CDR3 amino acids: CASSFGGGQGNYGYTF. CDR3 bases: TGTGCCAGCAGTTTTGGAGGGGGACAGGGCAACTATGGCTACACCTTC.

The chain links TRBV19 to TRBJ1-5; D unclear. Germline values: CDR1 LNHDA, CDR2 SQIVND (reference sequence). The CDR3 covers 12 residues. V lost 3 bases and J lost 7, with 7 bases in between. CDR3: CASSIGWQPQHF. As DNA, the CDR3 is TGTGCCAGTAGTATCGGGTGGCAGCCCCAGCATTTT.

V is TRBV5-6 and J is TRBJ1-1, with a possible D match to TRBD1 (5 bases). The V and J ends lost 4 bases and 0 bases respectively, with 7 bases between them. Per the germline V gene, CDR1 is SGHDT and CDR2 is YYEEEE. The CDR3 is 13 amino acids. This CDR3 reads CASSLGVNTEAFF. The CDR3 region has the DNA TGTGCCAGCAGCCTAGGGGTGAACACTGAAGCTTTCTTT.

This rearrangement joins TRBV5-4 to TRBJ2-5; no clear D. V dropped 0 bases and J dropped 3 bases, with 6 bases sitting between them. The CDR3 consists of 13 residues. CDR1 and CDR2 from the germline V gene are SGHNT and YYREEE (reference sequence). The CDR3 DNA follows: TGTGCCAGCAGCTTGGCCAGTGAAGAGACCCAGTACTTC. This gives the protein CASSLASEETQYF.

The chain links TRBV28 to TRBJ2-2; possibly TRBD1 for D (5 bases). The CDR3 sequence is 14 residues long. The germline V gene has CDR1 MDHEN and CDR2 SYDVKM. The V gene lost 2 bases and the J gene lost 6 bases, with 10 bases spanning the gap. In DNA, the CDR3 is TGTGCCAGCAGTTTACGCAGGGTGGCCGGGGAGCTGTTTTTT. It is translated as CASSLRRVAGELFF.

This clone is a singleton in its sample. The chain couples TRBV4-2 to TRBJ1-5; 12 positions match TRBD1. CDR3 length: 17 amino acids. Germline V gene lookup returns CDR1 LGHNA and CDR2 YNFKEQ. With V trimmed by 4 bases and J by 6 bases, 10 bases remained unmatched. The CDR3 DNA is TGTGCCAGCAGCCGACGAGCCGGGACAGGGGGCTTTCAGCCCCAGCATTTT. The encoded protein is CASSRRAGTGGFQPQHF.

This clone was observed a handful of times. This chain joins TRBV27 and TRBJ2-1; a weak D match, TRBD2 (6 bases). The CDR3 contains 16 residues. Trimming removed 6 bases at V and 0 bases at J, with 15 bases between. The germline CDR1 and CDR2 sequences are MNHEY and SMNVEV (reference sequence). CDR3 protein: CASSESGRSSYNEQFF. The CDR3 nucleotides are TGTGCCAGCAGCGAGAGCGGGCGAAGCTCCTACAATGAGCAGTTCTTC.